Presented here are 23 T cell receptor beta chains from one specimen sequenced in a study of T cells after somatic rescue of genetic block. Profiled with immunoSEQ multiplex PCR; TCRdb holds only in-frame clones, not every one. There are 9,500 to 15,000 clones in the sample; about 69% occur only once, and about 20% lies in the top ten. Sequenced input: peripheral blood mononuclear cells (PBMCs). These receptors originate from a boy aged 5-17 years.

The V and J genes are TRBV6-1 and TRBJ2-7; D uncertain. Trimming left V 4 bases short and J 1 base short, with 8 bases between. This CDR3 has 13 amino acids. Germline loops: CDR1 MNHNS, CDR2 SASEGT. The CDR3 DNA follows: TGTGCCAGCAGTGCCTACACATCCTACGAGCAGTACTTC. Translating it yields CASSAYTSYEQYF.

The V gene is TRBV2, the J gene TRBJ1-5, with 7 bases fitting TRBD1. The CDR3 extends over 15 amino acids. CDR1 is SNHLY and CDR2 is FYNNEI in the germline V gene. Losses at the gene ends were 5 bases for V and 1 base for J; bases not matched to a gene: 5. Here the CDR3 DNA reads TGTGCCAGCAGTCGACAGGGATCCAGCAATCAGCCCCAGCATTTT. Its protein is CASSRQGSSNQPQHF.

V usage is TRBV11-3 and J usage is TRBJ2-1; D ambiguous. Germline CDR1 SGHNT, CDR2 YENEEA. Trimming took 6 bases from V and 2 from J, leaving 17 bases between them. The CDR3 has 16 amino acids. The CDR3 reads CASSQGTYTPYNEQFF. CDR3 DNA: TGTGCCAGCAGTCAAGGAACTTACACCCCCTACAATGAGCAGTTCTTC.

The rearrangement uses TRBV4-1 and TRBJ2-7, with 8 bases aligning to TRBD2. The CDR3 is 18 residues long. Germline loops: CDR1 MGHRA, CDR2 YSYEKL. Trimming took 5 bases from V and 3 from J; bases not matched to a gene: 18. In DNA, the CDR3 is TGCGCCAGCAGCTTGAGCTTTATCAGCGGGAGAGGACGCTACGAGCAGTACTTC. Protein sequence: CASSLSFISGRGRYEQYF.

CDR3 sequence (DNA): TGTGCCAGTAGTATGCGACTTCTCAGCTCCTACGAGCAGTACTTC. As protein: CASSMRLLSSYEQYF. This rearrangement joins TRBV19 to TRBJ2-7; D unclear. CDR1 is LNHDA and CDR2 is SQIVND in the germline V gene (reference sequence). Trimming took off 3 bases at V and 0 bases at J, with 12 bases between the two ends. The length of the CDR3 is 15 residues. Full variable domain (remainder filled in from reference TRBV19 and TRBJ2-7): DGGITQSPKYLFRKEGQNVTLSCEQNLNHDAMYWYRQDPGQGLRLIYYSQIVNDFQKGDIAEGYSVSREKKESFPLTVTSAQKNPTAFYLCASSMRLLSSYEQYFGPGTRLTVT.

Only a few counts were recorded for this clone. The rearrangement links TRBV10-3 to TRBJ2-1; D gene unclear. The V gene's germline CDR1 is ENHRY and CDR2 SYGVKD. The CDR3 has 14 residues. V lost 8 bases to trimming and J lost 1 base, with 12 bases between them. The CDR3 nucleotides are TGTGCCATCGACGGTGGCGAATCCTACAATGAGCAGTTCTTC. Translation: CAIDGGESYNEQFF.

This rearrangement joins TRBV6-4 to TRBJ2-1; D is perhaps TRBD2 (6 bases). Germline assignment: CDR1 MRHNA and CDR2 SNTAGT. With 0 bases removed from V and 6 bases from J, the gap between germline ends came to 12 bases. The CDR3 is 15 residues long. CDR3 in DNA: TGTGCCAGCAGTGACTCTCGGCGGGACCTCAATGAGCAGTTCTTC. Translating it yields CASSDSRRDLNEQFF.

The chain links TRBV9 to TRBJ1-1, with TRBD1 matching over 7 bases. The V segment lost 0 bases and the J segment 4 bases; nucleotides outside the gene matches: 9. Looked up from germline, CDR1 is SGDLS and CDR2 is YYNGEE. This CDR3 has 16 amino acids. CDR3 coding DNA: TGTGCCAGCAGCGTAGGGTACCGAACAGGGGCCACTGAAGCTTTCTTT. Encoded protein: CASSVGYRTGATEAFF.

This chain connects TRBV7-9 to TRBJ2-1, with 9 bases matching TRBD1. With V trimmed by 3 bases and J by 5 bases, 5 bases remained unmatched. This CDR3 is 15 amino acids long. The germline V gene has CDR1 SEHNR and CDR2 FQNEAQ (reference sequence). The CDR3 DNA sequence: TGTGCCAGCAGCTTCAGACAGGGGGACCACAATGAGCAGTTCTTC. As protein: CASSFRQGDHNEQFF.

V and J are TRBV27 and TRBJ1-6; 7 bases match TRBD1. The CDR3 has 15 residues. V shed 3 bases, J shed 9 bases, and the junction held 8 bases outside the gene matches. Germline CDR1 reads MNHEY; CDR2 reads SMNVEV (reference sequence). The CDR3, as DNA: TGTGCCAGCAGTTTGGGAGGACAGGTGACTTCACCCCTCCACTTT. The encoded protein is CASSLGGQVTSPLHF.

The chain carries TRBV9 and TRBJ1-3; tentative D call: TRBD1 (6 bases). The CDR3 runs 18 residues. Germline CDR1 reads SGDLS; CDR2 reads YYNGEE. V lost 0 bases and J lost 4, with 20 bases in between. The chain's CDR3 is CASSVVDPQGSEGNTIYF. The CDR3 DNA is TGTGCCAGCAGCGTAGTCGACCCCCAGGGGAGCGAAGGAAACACCATATATTTT.

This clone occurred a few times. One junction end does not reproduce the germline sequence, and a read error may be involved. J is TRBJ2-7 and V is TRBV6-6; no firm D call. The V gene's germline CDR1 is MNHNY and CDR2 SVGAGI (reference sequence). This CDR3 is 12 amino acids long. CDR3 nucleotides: TGTGCCAGCAGTCACTCAAACTACGAGCAGTACTTC. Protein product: CASSHSNYEQYF.

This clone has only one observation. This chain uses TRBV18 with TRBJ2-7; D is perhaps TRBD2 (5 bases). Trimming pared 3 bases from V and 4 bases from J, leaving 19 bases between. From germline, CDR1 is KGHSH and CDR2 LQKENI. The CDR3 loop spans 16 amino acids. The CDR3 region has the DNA TGTGCCAGCTCACCTTTTCGAATTCCGGGGTTATACGAGCAGTACTTC. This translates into CASSPFRIPGLYEQYF.

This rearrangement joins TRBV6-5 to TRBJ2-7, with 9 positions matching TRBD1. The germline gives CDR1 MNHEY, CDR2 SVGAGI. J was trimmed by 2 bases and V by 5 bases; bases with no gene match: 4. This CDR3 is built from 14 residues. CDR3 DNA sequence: TGTGCCAGCAGTATTTGGACAGGGGCCTACGAGCAGTACTTC. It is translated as CASSIWTGAYEQYF.

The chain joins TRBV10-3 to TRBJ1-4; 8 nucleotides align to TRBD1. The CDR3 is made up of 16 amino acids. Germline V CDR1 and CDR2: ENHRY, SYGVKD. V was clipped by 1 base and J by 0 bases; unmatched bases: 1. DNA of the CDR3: TGTGCCATCAGTGAGTACAGGGGGGCAACTAATGAAAAACTGTTTTTT. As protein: CAISEYRGATNEKLFF.

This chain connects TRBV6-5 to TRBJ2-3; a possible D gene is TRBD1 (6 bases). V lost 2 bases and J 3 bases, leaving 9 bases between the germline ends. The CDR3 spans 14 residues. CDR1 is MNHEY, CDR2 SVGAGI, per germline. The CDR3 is CASSYLTGTDTQYF. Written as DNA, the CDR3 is TGTGCCAGCAGTTACCTTACAGGGACAGATACGCAGTATTTT.

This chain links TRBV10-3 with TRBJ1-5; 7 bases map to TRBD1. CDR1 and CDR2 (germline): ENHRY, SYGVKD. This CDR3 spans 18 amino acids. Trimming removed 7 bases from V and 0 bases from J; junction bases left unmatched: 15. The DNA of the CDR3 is TGTGCCATCAATGAAAGAGACAGGGAGGTACATAGCAATCAGCCCCAGCATTTT. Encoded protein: CAINERDREVHSNQPQHF.

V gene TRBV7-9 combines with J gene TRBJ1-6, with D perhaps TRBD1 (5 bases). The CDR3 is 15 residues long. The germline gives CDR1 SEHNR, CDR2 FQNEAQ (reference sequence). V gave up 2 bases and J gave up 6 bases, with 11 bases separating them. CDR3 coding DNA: TGTGCCAGCAGCTTAACCAGGGATACTAATTCACCCCTCCACTTT. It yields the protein CASSLTRDTNSPLHF.

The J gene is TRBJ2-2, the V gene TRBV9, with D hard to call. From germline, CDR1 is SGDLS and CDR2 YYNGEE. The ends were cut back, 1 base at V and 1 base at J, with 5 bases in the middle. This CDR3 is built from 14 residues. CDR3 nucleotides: TGTGCCAGCAGCGTACTAGGGAACACCGGGGAGCTGTTTTTT. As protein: CASSVLGNTGELFF.

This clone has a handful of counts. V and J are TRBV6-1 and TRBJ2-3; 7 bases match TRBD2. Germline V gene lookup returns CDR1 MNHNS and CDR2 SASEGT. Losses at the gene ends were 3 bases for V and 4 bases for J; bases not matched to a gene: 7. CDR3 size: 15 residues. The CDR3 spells CASSEGGSGADTQYF. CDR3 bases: TGTGCCAGCAGTGAGGGCGGGAGTGGGGCAGATACGCAGTATTTT.

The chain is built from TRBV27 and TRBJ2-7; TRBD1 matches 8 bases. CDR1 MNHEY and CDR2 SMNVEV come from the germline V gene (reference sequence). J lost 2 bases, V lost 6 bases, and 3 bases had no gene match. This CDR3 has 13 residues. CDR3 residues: CASSQGAPYEQYF. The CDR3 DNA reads TGTGCCAGCAGCCAGGGGGCCCCCTACGAGCAGTACTTC.

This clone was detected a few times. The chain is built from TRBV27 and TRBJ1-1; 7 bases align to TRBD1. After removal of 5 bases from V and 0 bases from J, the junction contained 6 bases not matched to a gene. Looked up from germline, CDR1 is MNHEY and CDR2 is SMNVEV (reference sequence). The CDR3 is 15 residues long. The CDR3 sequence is CASSARQGLNTEAFF. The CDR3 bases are TGTGCCAGCAGTGCCCGACAGGGCCTGAACACTGAAGCTTTCTTT.

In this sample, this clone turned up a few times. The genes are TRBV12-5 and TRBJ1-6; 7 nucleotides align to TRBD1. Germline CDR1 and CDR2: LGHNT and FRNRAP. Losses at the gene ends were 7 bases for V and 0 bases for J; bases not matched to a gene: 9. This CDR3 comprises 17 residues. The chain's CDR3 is CASDLSDRPSYNSPLHF. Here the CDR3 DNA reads TGTGCTAGTGACTTGTCGGACAGGCCCTCCTATAATTCACCCCTCCACTTT.